This TCR beta chain was recovered during a study of blood T cell repertoires in COVID-19. Study at large: Sites across the United States, Italy and Spain contributed samples from acute and convalescent COVID-19. Sources were T cells, B-cell-depleted T cells, or PBMCs; the material itself was cDNA or gDNA.

This clone occurred a few times. Per the original data handling: Amplification of reference gene primers was used by the study to estimate nucleated cell counts. The method was immunoSEQ multiplex PCR; TCRdb's version includes in-frame clones alone and lacks a portion of them. V, J and clone size reflect that table, while D and trimming were determined from the DNA. The data show fewer than 150,000 clones, 71% seen once. Trimming stripped 3 bases from V and 1 base from J, with 11 bases between. The CDR3 is made up of 15 amino acids. In germline, CDR1 is KGHDR, CDR2 SFDVKD. This sequence originates from a human donor with acute or convalescent COVID-19. The donor label of this sample is uncertain. The chain uses TRBV24-1 and TRBJ2-5; D is perhaps TRBD1 (5 bases). Source material: peripheral blood. The CDR3 region has the DNA TGTGCCACCAGTGATCCCAGGGCAGCCCAAGAGACCCAGTACTTC. Protein: CATSDPRAAQETQYF.